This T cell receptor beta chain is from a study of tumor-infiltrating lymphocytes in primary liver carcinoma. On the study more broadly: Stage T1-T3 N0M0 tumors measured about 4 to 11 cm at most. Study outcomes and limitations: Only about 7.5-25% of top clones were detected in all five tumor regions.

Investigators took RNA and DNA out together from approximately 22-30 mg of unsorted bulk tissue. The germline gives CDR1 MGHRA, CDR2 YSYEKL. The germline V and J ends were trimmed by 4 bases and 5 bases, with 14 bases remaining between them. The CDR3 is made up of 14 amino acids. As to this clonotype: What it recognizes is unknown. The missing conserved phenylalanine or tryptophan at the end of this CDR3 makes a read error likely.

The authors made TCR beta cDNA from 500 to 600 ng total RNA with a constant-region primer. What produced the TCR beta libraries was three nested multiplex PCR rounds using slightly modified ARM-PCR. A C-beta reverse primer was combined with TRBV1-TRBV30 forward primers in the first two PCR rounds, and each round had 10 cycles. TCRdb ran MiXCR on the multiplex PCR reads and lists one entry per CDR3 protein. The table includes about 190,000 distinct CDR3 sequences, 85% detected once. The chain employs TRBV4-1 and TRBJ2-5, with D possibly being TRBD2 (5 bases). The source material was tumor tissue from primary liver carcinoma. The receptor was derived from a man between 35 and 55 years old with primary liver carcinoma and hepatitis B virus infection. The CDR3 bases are TGCGCCAGCAGCCGAGAAGGGCGCGGGGAGACCCAGTACTTA. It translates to CASSREGRGETQYL.